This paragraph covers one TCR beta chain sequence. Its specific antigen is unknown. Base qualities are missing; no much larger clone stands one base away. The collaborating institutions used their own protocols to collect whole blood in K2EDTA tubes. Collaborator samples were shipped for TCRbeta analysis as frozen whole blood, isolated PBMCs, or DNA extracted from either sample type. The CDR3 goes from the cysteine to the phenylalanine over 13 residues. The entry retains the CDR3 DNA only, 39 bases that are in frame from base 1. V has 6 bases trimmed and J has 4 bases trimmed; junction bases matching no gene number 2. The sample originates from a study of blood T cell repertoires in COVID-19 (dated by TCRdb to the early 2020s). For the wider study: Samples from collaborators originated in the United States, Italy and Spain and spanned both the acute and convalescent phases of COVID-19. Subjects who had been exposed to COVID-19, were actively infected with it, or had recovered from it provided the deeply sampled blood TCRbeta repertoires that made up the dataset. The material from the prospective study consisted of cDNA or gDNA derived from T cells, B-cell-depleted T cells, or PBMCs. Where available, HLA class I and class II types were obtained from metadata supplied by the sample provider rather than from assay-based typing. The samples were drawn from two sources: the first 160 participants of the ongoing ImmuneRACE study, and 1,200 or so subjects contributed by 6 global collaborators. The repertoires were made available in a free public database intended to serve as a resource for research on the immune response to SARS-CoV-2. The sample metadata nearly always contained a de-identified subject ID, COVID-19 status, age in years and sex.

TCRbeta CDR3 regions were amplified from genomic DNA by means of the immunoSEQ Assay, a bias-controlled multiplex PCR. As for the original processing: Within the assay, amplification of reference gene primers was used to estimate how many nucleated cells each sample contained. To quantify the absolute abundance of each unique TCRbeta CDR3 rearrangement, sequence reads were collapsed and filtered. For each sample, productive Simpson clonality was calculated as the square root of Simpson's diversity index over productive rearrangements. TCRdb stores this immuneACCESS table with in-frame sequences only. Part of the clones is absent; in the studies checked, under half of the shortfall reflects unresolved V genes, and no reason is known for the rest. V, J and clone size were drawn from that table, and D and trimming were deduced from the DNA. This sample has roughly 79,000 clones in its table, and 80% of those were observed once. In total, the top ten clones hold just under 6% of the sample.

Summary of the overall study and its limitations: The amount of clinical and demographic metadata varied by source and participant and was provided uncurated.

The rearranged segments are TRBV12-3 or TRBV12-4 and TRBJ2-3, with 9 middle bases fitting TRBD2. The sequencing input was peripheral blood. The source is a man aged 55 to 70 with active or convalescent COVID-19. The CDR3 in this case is CASRRGGSDTQYF. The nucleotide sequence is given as TGTGCCAGCAGGCGGGGGGGATCAGATACGCAGTATTTT.